The 27 T cell receptor beta chains reported below all come from one sample, sequenced in a study of beta chain features in type 1 diabetes. All of the isolated RNA was reverse transcribed, so expressed TCRB transcripts were sequenced. Only in-frame clones appear in the TCRdb table, and some are missing; sequencing was by immunoSEQ multiplex PCR. This table has under 950,000 clones, roughly 17% appearing once. The sequenced material came from naive CD4+ T cells from blood. These receptors all stem from a woman aged 18-29 years in good health.

This clone was seen a handful of times. The chain couples TRBV2 to TRBJ1-4; the D is unclear. Germline values: CDR1 SNHLY, CDR2 FYNNEI. The CDR3 totals 11 residues. The germline V and J ends were trimmed by 7 bases and 7 bases, with 7 bases remaining between them. The chain's CDR3 is CASKRVEKLFF. CDR3 DNA: TGTGCCAGCAAGAGGGTTGAAAAACTGTTTTTT.

The table lists this clone with a few counts. The V and J genes are TRBV28 and TRBJ1-2; D remains ambiguous. V lost 3 bases, J lost 4 bases, and 15 bases lay in between. Germline V lookup: CDR1 MDHEN, CDR2 SYDVKM. This CDR3 spans 15 amino acids. As DNA, the CDR3 is TGTGCCAGCAGTTTTATAGGCAGGCAAAGCTATGGCTACACCTTC. It encodes CASSFIGRQSYGYTF.

The chain employs TRBV10-1 and TRBJ2-2; possible D gene TRBD2, 6 bases. The CDR3 spans 15 residues. V dropped 2 bases and J dropped 1 base, with 8 bases sitting between them. The germline CDR1 and CDR2 sequences are WNHNN and SYGVQD (reference sequence). The CDR3 sequence: CASSEGSGNTGELFF. CDR3 sequence (DNA): TGCGCCAGCAGTGAGGGTAGCGGGAACACCGGGGAGCTGTTTTTT.

This chain uses TRBV18 with TRBJ2-5; D not resolved. This CDR3 is built from 13 residues. Germline-derived CDR1 and CDR2 are KGHSH and LQKENI. The CDR3 region is CATLFRLLETQYF. The CDR3 nucleotides are TGTGCGACCCTCTTTCGGCTCTTAGAGACCCAGTACTTC.

This clone appeared a few times. The chain couples TRBV6-5 to TRBJ1-5; D uncertain. Trimming took 2 bases from V and 6 from J, leaving 2 bases between them. CDR1 is MNHEY and CDR2 is SVGAGI in the germline V gene. The CDR3 covers 11 residues. Here the CDR3 reads CASSYSQPQHF. CDR3 nucleotides: TGTGCCAGCAGTTACAGTCAGCCCCAGCATTTT.

V is TRBV5-1 and J is TRBJ2-7, with 11 positions matching TRBD2. CDR3 size: 16 residues. Germline trimming cut 6 bases from V and 0 bases from J; bases unmatched to any gene: 8. Germline loops: CDR1 SGHRS, CDR2 YFSETQ. CDR3 nucleotide sequence: TGCGCCAGCAAAGGGTTAGCGGGAGGGCTCTCCTACGAGCAGTACTTC. It translates to CASKGLAGGLSYEQYF.

The J gene is TRBJ1-4, the V gene TRBV28, with TRBD1 identical over 11 bases. Trimming at V came to 3 bases and at J to 8 bases, leaving 8 bases not matched to a gene. The CDR3 has 16 residues. Germline-derived CDR1 and CDR2 are MDHEN and SYDVKM. Here the CDR3 DNA reads TGTGCCAGCAGTTTGTCCGGACAGGGGGCTTCGGAAAAACTGTTTTTT. It codes for CASSLSGQGASEKLFF.

The V and J genes are TRBV28 and TRBJ2-3; D is undetermined. Trimming shortened V by 6 bases and J by 2 bases, and 12 bases separated the two germline ends. This CDR3 is built from 14 residues. Germline-derived CDR1 and CDR2 are MDHEN and SYDVKM. The DNA for the CDR3 is TGTGCCAGCAGACTCGGACGTACCACAGATACGCAGTATTTT. Translated: CASRLGRTTDTQYF. The whole variable domain, remainder taken from reference TRBV28 and TRBJ2-3, is DVKVTQSSRYLVKRTGEKVFLECVQDMDHENMFWYRQDPGLGLRLIYFSYDVKMKEKGDIPEGYSVSREKKERFSLILESASTNQTSMYLCASRLGRTTDTQYFGPGTRLTVL.

This clone was observed a few times. CDR3: CASSSRSGQNTEAFF. CDR3 bases: TGTGCCAGCAGCTCGCGCTCAGGGCAGAACACTGAAGCTTTCTTT. The genes are TRBV7-9 and TRBJ1-1, with D possibly TRBD1 on 5 matching bases. The CDR3 spans 15 residues. CDR1 and CDR2 (germline): SEHNR, FQNEAQ (reference sequence). Trimming stripped 4 bases from V and 1 base from J, with 13 bases between. Together with reference TRBV7-9 and TRBJ1-1, the CDR3 gives the full variable domain: DTGVSQNPRHKITKRGQNVTFRCDPISEHNRLYWYRQTLGQGPEFLTYFQNEAQLEKSRLLSDRFSAERPKGSFSTLEIQRTEQGDSAMYLCASSSRSGQNTEAFFGQGTRLTVV.

The chain employs TRBV5-1 and TRBJ2-5; 7 bases are shared with TRBD1. This CDR3 spans 14 amino acids. V lost 1 base and J lost 5; bases outside the gene matches: 5. In germline, CDR1 is SGHRS, CDR2 YFSETQ. For the CDR3, the DNA is TGCGCCAGCAGCTTGCGACAGGGTCGGGAGACCCAGTACTTC. Encoded protein: CASSLRQGRETQYF.

This chain uses TRBV7-2 with TRBJ2-1; D gene unclear. Germline V gene data show CDR1 as SGHTA and CDR2 as FQGNSA. This CDR3 comprises 15 residues. V dropped 1 base and J dropped 3 bases, with 10 bases sitting between them. The DNA for the CDR3 is TGTGCCAGCAGCTTAGTTTCGGCTAGCTACAATGAGCAGTTCTTC. This gives the protein CASSLVSASYNEQFF.

There are a few counts of this clone. This rearrangement joins TRBV4-2 to TRBJ2-1, with D perhaps TRBD2 (5 bases). The length of the CDR3 is 13 residues. Per the germline V gene, CDR1 is LGHNA and CDR2 is YNFKEQ. Between the trimmed V and J ends, which lost 4 bases and 5 bases, there was a span of 9 bases. The CDR3 bases are TGTGCCAGCAGCCCCCGGGAAAACAATGAGCAGTTCTTC. Translation gives CASSPRENNEQFF.

This clone was observed a handful of times. V is TRBV7-2 and J is TRBJ2-7; weak D call: TRBD2 (5 bases). The V end lost 3 bases, the J end lost 6 bases, and 12 bases lay between the germline ends. CDR3 length: 13 residues. Germline V gene lookup returns CDR1 SGHTA and CDR2 FQGNSA. In nucleotides, the CDR3 is TGTGCCAGCAGCTTGGCGGGTTGGAGCGAGCAGTACTTC. Translation: CASSLAGWSEQYF. The whole variable domain, remainder taken from reference TRBV7-2 and TRBJ2-7, is GAGVSQSPSNKVTEKGKDVELRCDPISGHTALYWYRQSLGQGLEFLIYFQGNSAPDKSGLPSDRFSAERTGGSVSTLTIQRTQQEDSAVYLCASSLAGWSEQYFGPGTRLTVT.

This clone was found once. This chain joins TRBV12-2 and TRBJ1-3; the table's D call, TRBD1, was not checked against the DNA. TRBV12-2 is classified as a pseudogene. This CDR3 spans 16 amino acids. CDR3 residues: CASRCPGFGLPNTIYF. CDR3 nucleotide sequence: TGTGCAAGTCGCTGCCCAGGGTTTGGTCTACCAAACACCATATATTTT.

The J gene is TRBJ2-1, the V gene TRBV7-3; no reliable D call. The CDR3 length is 13 residues. Germline V gene lookup returns CDR1 SGHTA and CDR2 FQGTGA. Trimming shortened V by 1 base and J by 3 bases, and 4 bases separated the two germline ends. Here the CDR3 reads CASSLKLYNEQFF. DNA of the CDR3: TGTGCCAGCAGCTTAAAGCTCTACAATGAGCAGTTCTTC.

V usage is TRBV6-6 and J usage is TRBJ1-1, with D hard to call. CDR1 and CDR2 from the germline V gene are MNHNY and SVGAGI (reference sequence). CDR3 length equals 12 residues. V gave up 8 bases and J gave up 1 base, with 8 bases separating them. The CDR3 coding sequence is TGTGCCAGCGAATCGGCGAACACTGAAGCTTTCTTT. Amino acid sequence: CASESANTEAFF.

This clone was seen a few times. V gene TRBV6-5 combines with J gene TRBJ2-3; 10 positions match TRBD2. The germline V gene has CDR1 MNHEY and CDR2 SVGAGI. This CDR3 has 14 amino acids. The V and J ends lost 6 bases and 4 bases, in that order; junction bases with no gene match: 4. In DNA, the CDR3 is TGTGCCAGCAGCAAAGCGGGAGGGCCAGATACGCAGTATTTT. Amino acids: CASSKAGGPDTQYF.

This clone was observed a few times. This chain links TRBV18 with TRBJ1-2, with D possibly being TRBD1 (6 bases). V was pared by 5 bases and J by 2 bases, with 15 bases between. The CDR3 has 15 residues. Germline CDR1 KGHSH, CDR2 LQKENI. This CDR3 is CASSASSTGNYGYTF. The CDR3 nucleotides read TGTGCCAGCTCAGCAAGCTCCACAGGGAACTATGGCTACACCTTC.

Only a few counts were recorded for this clone. The sample carries other DNA sequences with the same CDR3. The chain is built from TRBV28 and TRBJ1-2; possible D gene TRBD1, 6 bases. V lost 6 bases and J lost 2, with 10 bases in between. Germline loops: CDR1 MDHEN, CDR2 SYDVKM. CDR3 size: 13 residues. CDR3 sequence (DNA): TGTGCCAGCAGCTCCGGACAGAACTATGGCTACACCTTC. Its translation is CASSSGQNYGYTF.

In its sample, this clone was seen a few times. The chain employs TRBV6-1 and TRBJ1-5, with 8 bases identical to TRBD1. This CDR3 has 17 residues. The trim removed 4 bases at V and 0 bases at J, leaving 8 bases unmatched. Germline CDR1 MNHNS, CDR2 SASEGT. The CDR3, as DNA: TGTGCCAGCAGTGGGACAATCGGGACAGGTAGCAATCAGCCCCAGCATTTT. Translating gives CASSGTIGTGSNQPQHF.

V is TRBV28 and J is TRBJ2-7, with D possibly matching TRBD2 (6 bases). Trimming left V 3 bases short and J 7 bases short, with 22 bases between. Germline V lookup: CDR1 MDHEN, CDR2 SYDVKM. The CDR3 runs 16 residues. Here the CDR3 DNA reads TGTGCCAGCAGTTTGTTCCCCCCTACTAGCTTGGGGGAGCAGTACTTC. Its protein is CASSLFPPTSLGEQYF.

This chain joins TRBV19 and TRBJ2-3, with TRBD2 matching over 11 bases. Germline assignment: CDR1 LNHDA and CDR2 SQIVND (reference sequence). V shed 6 bases, J shed 4 bases, and the junction held 9 bases outside the gene matches. CDR3 length: 16 residues. CDR3 residues: CASSLIAGGLADTQYF. The CDR3, as DNA: TGTGCCAGTAGCCTTATAGCGGGAGGGCTGGCAGATACGCAGTATTTT. The entire variable domain, with the rest obtained from reference TRBV19 and TRBJ2-3, is as follows: DGGITQSPKYLFRKEGQNVTLSCEQNLNHDAMYWYRQDPGQGLRLIYYSQIVNDFQKGDIAEGYSVSREKKESFPLTVTSAQKNPTAFYLCASSLIAGGLADTQYFGPGTRLTVL.

This chain links TRBV6-6 with TRBJ2-1, with 10 positions matching TRBD2. Germline V lookup: CDR1 MNHNY, CDR2 SVGAGI (reference sequence). V was pared by 4 bases and J by 7 bases, with 7 bases of the junction left unmatched. The CDR3 has 15 amino acids. The CDR3 loop is CASSFSGTSANEQFF. As DNA, the CDR3 is TGTGCCAGCAGTTTTTCCGGGACTAGCGCAAATGAGCAGTTCTTC.

This clone occurred a few times. This chain connects TRBV7-9 to TRBJ2-6; maybe TRBD1 (6 bases). Trimming removed 5 bases from V and 0 bases from J, with 14 bases in between. CDR3 length equals 17 residues. Germline assignment: CDR1 SEHNR and CDR2 FQNEAQ (reference sequence). CDR3 sequence (DNA): TGTGCCAGCAGCACGGACAGTCTTTTCTCTGGGGCCAACGTCCTGACTTTC. Residues: CASSTDSLFSGANVLTF.

This clone has a handful of counts. The chain links TRBV6-6 to TRBJ2-5; TRBD1 aligns across 8 bases. From germline, CDR1 is MNHNY and CDR2 SVGAGI (reference sequence). CDR3 size: 16 residues. V gave up 0 bases and J gave up 4 bases; unmatched junction bases: 7. The CDR3 sequence is CASSYSRTQGGETQYF. As DNA, the CDR3 is TGTGCCAGCAGTTACTCGAGGACACAGGGGGGAGAGACCCAGTACTTC.

The rearrangement uses TRBV29-1 and TRBJ2-3; D remains unclear. This CDR3 has 16 amino acids. Trimming left V 6 bases short and J 0 bases short, with 19 bases between. Germline V gives CDR1 SQVTM, CDR2 ANQGSEA. The CDR3 loop is CSVRAQAYRSTDTQYF. For the CDR3, the DNA is TGCAGCGTCCGCGCCCAGGCCTACAGAAGCACAGATACGCAGTATTTT.

This sequence joins TRBV18 and TRBJ1-2; maybe TRBD1 (5 bases). V dropped 8 bases and J dropped 4 bases, with 14 bases sitting between them. Per germline, CDR1 KGHSH and CDR2 LQKENI. The CDR3 runs 13 residues. The CDR3 loop reads CASHPGLLYGYTF. CDR3 nucleotide sequence: TGTGCCAGCCACCCGGGACTCCTCTATGGCTACACCTTC.